This T cell receptor beta chain appears in the sequencing data of a study of T cell repertoires in cytomegalovirus infection. About the research overall: Recently identified HLA-C-restricted CMV epitopes were among the peptides used. Indications came from public TCR beta signatures; they pointed to CMV infection and to a matching HLA type. Study observations and caveats: Identification of carriers of CMV plus the relevant HLA was performed using cumulative public TCR beta family frequency.

V gave up 0 bases and J gave up 7 bases, with 12 bases separating them. The CDR3 totals 14 residues. The germline gives CDR1 LGHDT, CDR2 YNNKEL (reference sequence). As to this clonotype: The target antigen is unknown.

TCRdb analysed the reads with MiXCR anew, one entry per CDR3 protein. The repertoire holds about 830,000 distinct CDR3 sequences, with about 30% as singletons. This sample comprised cultured CD8+ T cells from PBMCs, obtained from culture after CMV antigen stimulation. The chain employs TRBV3-1 and TRBJ2-5; the D is unclear. The sequence was collected from a human donor in good health (CMV status not recorded). Some clones in this sample may be carry-over from other donors' samples. The DNA of the CDR3 is TGTGCCAGCAGCCAAGAAGGTCGGAATGGGACCCAGTACTTC. Translated: CASSQEGRNGTQYF.